The T cell receptor (beta chain) described here comes from a study of PD-1 blockade in mismatch repair-deficient tumors. This CDR3 spans 12 amino acids. The germline V gene has CDR1 PRHDT and CDR2 FYEKMQ (reference sequence). V lost 3 bases to trimming and J lost 5 bases, with 7 bases between them. Using immunoSEQ multiplex PCR, the repertoire was profiled, and TCRdb retains in-frame clones only, with some absent. The sample holds some 49,000 clones, 77% seen once. Sequencing was performed on PBMCs, taken before pembrolizumab treatment. This TCR derives from an adult with mismatch repair-deficient cancer. The V and J genes are TRBV13 and TRBJ2-5; D is uncertain. The DNA for the CDR3 is TGTGCCAGCAGCTTGCGGTATGAGACCCAGTACTTC. Translated, it gives CASSLRYETQYF.